The 27 T cell receptor beta chains below were found in one sample sequenced in a study of blood T cell repertoires in COVID-19. The method was immunoSEQ multiplex PCR; TCRdb's version includes in-frame clones alone and lacks a portion of them. The data show under 150,000 clones, with roughly four fifths seen just once and more than 3.5% held by the top ten. Material: peripheral blood. The receptors were sampled from a woman older than 75 with active or convalescent COVID-19.

V gene TRBV6-5 combines with J gene TRBJ2-3; 7 bases match TRBD2. Looked up from germline, CDR1 is MNHEY and CDR2 is SVGAGI. The CDR3 extends over 15 amino acids. V trimming: 0 bases; J trimming: 2 bases; junction bases outside the gene matches: 2. The CDR3 region is CASSYSGGYTDTQYF. The CDR3 DNA reads as TGTGCCAGCAGTTACTCCGGGGGGTACACAGATACGCAGTATTTT.

V usage is TRBV7-6 and J usage is TRBJ1-2; D unclear. Trimming shortened V by 4 bases and J by 0 bases, and 24 bases separated the two germline ends. Per the germline V gene, CDR1 is SGHVS and CDR2 is FNYEAQ. CDR3 length: 19 residues. The CDR3 is CASSSAPRGGGLANYGYTF. The CDR3 DNA is TGTGCCAGCAGCTCAGCCCCCCGTGGAGGAGGATTAGCTAACTATGGCTACACCTTC.

The chain uses TRBV10-3 and TRBJ2-7, with a tentative D call TRBD1 (6 bases). The CDR3 is 11 residues long. CDR1 and CDR2 from the germline V gene are ENHRY and SYGVKD. Trimming pared 7 bases from V and 5 bases from J, leaving 9 bases between. The CDR3 DNA reads TGTGCCATCACCAGGACAGACGAGCAGTACTTC. Its protein product is CAITRTDEQYF.

J is TRBJ2-7 and V is TRBV15; the match to TRBD1 covers 9 bases. The germline gives CDR1 LNHNV, CDR2 YYDKDF (reference sequence). V shed 1 base, J shed 1 base, and the junction held 2 bases outside the gene matches. There are 15 residues in the CDR3. CDR3 nucleotides: TGTGCCACCAGCAGAGGGGGACAGGGTTCCTACGAGCAGTACTTC. It specifies CATSRGGQGSYEQYF.

The V call is TRBV7-2, the J call TRBJ1-2, with 9 positions matching TRBD1. Trimming took 4 bases from V and 4 from J; bases not matched to a gene: 10. CDR1 SGHTA and CDR2 FQGNSA come from the germline V gene. The CDR3 totals 16 residues. CDR3 sequence reads: CASSSAGTGTLYGYTF. The CDR3 coding sequence is TGTGCCAGCAGCTCGGCCGGGACAGGGACCCTCTATGGCTACACCTTC.

The V call is TRBV21-1, the J call TRBJ2-5; the DNA was not used to check the table's D call, TRBD1. TRBV21-1 is tagged as a pseudogene. The CDR3 has 16 residues. In DNA form, the CDR3 reads TGTGCCAGCAGCAGACCAGGGGGCGAAGGTTTGGAGACCCAGTACTTC. Its protein product is CASSRPGGEGLETQYF.

This chain links TRBV9 with TRBJ1-2; 8 bases map to TRBD1. CDR1 is SGDLS and CDR2 is YYNGEE in the germline V gene. V shed 3 bases, J shed 7 bases, and the junction held 8 bases outside the gene matches. The CDR3 is made up of 14 amino acids. CDR3 DNA sequence: TGTGCCAGCAGCGCCGGGACAGGTCTTGGTGGCTACACCTTC. Protein product: CASSAGTGLGGYTF.

The V gene is TRBV21-1, the J gene TRBJ2-1; the D call of TRBD2 is as the table states it, not checked on the DNA. TRBV21-1 is assigned pseudogene status. The CDR3 consists of 10 residues. CDR3 sequence (DNA): TGTGCCAGCGGGTCGGGTGAGCAGTTCTTC. It codes for CASGSGEQFF.

This chain uses TRBV7-2 with TRBJ1-1, with D perhaps TRBD1 (6 bases). In germline, CDR1 is SGHTA, CDR2 FQGNSA. The V end was cut by 4 bases, the J end by 0 bases, with 15 bases between. This CDR3 has 16 amino acids. The CDR3: CASSSPFRGLNTEAFF. As DNA, the CDR3 is TGTGCCAGCAGCTCCCCTTTTAGGGGGTTGAACACTGAAGCTTTCTTT. The variable domain in full, with the rest retrieved from reference TRBV7-2 and TRBJ1-1, is GAGVSQSPSNKVTEKGKDVELRCDPISGHTALYWYRQSLGQGLEFLIYFQGNSAPDKSGLPSDRFSAERTGGSVSTLTIQRTQQEDSAVYLCASSSPFRGLNTEAFFGQGTRLTVV.

The rearrangement uses TRBV10-3 and TRBJ2-3; 9 bases are shared with TRBD1. V gave up 6 bases and J gave up 2 bases; unmatched junction bases: 6. This CDR3 is 15 amino acids long. CDR1 and CDR2 from the germline V gene are ENHRY and SYGVKD. For the CDR3, the DNA is TGTGCCATCAGCCGGGACAGGGCTATCACAGATACGCAGTATTTT. It yields the protein CAISRDRAITDTQYF.

The chain combines TRBV11-2 with TRBJ2-3, with 7 nucleotides matching TRBD2. CDR1 and CDR2 (germline): SGHAT, FQNNGV. This CDR3 comprises 18 residues. The V gene end was trimmed by 5 bases and the J gene end by 2 bases; junction bases not matched to a gene: 16. The CDR3 DNA reads TGTGCCAGCAGCCTCTCGCTCGGGGGTAGCGGGTACACAGATACGCAGTATTTT. Amino acids: CASSLSLGGSGYTDTQYF.

The chain joins TRBV2 to TRBJ1-4, with TRBD1 as a possible D gene (5 bases). In germline, CDR1 is SNHLY, CDR2 FYNNEI. CDR3 length: 14 residues. Trimming took off 2 bases at V and 8 bases at J, with 12 bases between the two ends. The CDR3 loop is CASSESTGQEKLFF. The CDR3 DNA sequence: TGTGCCAGCAGTGAATCTACAGGACAAGAAAAACTGTTTTTT.

The rearrangement joins TRBV28 to TRBJ1-5; TRBD1 is a possible D gene (6 bases). V lost 2 bases to trimming and J lost 4 bases, with 12 bases between them. The CDR3 sequence is 15 residues long. Per the germline V gene, CDR1 is MDHEN and CDR2 is SYDVKM. The CDR3 DNA follows: TGTGCCAGCAGTTTAGAAGGGGGTGCTAATCAGCCCCAGCATTTT. It encodes CASSLEGGANQPQHF.

The CDR3 DNA sequence: TGTGCCAGCAGCACTTTGGGACAAACAGGCGAGCAGTACTTC. Its translation: CASSTLGQTGEQYF. This rearrangement joins TRBV11-2 to TRBJ2-7; possible D gene TRBD1, 6 bases. Trimming removed 5 bases at V and 6 bases at J, with 17 bases between. The germline gives CDR1 SGHAT, CDR2 FQNNGV. The CDR3 is made up of 14 amino acids.

The CDR3 sequence: CASSLIAGYGYTF. Here the CDR3 DNA reads TGTGCCAGCAGTTTGATCGCGGGGTATGGCTACACCTTC. The rearrangement joins TRBV28 to TRBJ1-2; D is undetermined. The V end lost 3 bases, the J end lost 5 bases, and 10 bases lay between the germline ends. Germline assignment: CDR1 MDHEN and CDR2 SYDVKM. The CDR3 runs to 13 residues.

Notes on this clone: The identical CDR3 is also encoded by other nucleotide sequences in the sample. Written as DNA, the CDR3 is TGTGCCAGTTCAACCGGCGGTTCCGGGGAGCTGTTTTTT. This translates into CASSTGGSGELFF. The rearrangement uses TRBV7-9 and TRBJ2-2, with no clear D. The germline gives CDR1 SEHNR, CDR2 FQNEAQ (reference sequence). The CDR3 runs to 13 residues. V shed 9 bases and J shed 6 bases, with 14 bases lying between them. Complete variable domain (other parts from reference TRBV7-9 and TRBJ2-2): DTGVSQNPRHKITKRGQNVTFRCDPISEHNRLYWYRQTLGQGPEFLTYFQNEAQLEKSRLLSDRFSAERPKGSFSTLEIQRTEQGDSAMYLCASSTGGSGELFFGEGSRLTVL.

The rearrangement joins TRBV28 to TRBJ2-5; 13 bases align to TRBD2. Germline V gene lookup returns CDR1 MDHEN and CDR2 SYDVKM. J gave up 1 base and V 10 bases, and 3 bases lay outside the gene matches. The CDR3 length is 14 residues. In nucleotides, the CDR3 is TGTGCCACCAGGACTAGCGGGGGCCAAGAGACCCAGTACTTC. Its translation is CATRTSGGQETQYF. Looking up the rest from reference TRBV28 and TRBJ2-5 gives the full variable domain: DVKVTQSSRYLVKRTGEKVFLECVQDMDHENMFWYRQDPGLGLRLIYFSYDVKMKEKGDIPEGYSVSREKKERFSLILESASTNQTSMYLCATRTSGGQETQYFGPGTRLLVL.

The CDR3 protein is CASSDPGQGLYEQFF. CDR3 bases: TGTGCCAGCAGTGACCCGGGACAGGGTCTATATGAGCAGTTCTTC. J is TRBJ2-1 and V is TRBV6-4; 9 bases are shared with TRBD1. The CDR3 contains 15 residues. Germline V gene sequence: CDR1 MRHNA, CDR2 SNTAGT. The V and J ends lost 2 bases and 8 bases, in that order; junction bases with no gene match: 7.

This chain uses TRBV19 with TRBJ1-5; no firm D call. The CDR3 runs to 14 residues. The V end lost 5 bases, the J end lost 1 base, and 9 bases lay between the germline ends. Germline V gene sequence: CDR1 LNHDA, CDR2 SQIVND (reference sequence). The CDR3 DNA reads as TGTGCCAGTAGTCCGGGGAAGAGCAATCAGCCCCAGCATTTT. Its protein is CASSPGKSNQPQHF.

The chain recombines TRBV30 with TRBJ2-7; 9 positions match TRBD1. Germline V gene data show CDR1 as GTSNPN and CDR2 as SVGIG (reference sequence). After removal of 0 bases from V and 6 bases from J, the junction contained 12 bases not matched to a gene. This CDR3 has 16 amino acids. CDR3 DNA: TGTGCCTGGAGTGTACTCGTGGGGACAGGGCACGGCGAGCAGTACTTC. It specifies CAWSVLVGTGHGEQYF. The variable domain in full, with the rest retrieved from reference TRBV30 and TRBJ2-7, is SQTIHQWPATLVQPVGSPLSLECTVEGTSNPNLYWYRQAAGRGLQLLFYSVGIGQISSEVPQNLSASRPQDRQFILSSKKLLLSDSGFYLCAWSVLVGTGHGEQYFGPGTRLTVT.

The V call is TRBV5-8, the J call TRBJ1-1, with D perhaps matching TRBD1 (6 bases). The CDR3 is 14 amino acids. Trimming left V 4 bases short and J 4 bases short, with 14 bases between. From germline, CDR1 is SGHTS and CDR2 YDEGEE. The CDR3 is CASSNFRGGTEAFF. CDR3 DNA: TGTGCCAGCAGCAACTTCAGGGGTGGCACTGAAGCTTTCTTT.

The rearrangement links TRBV7-2 to TRBJ1-5; D is ambiguous. This CDR3 is built from 13 residues. V shed 2 bases and J shed 4 bases, with 6 bases lying between them. CDR1 and CDR2 from the germline V gene are SGHTA and FQGNSA. CDR3 nucleotides: TGTGCCAGCAGCTTAATAGATAATCAGCCCCAGCATTTT. Protein: CASSLIDNQPQHF.

This clone has a handful of counts. This chain joins TRBV7-6 and TRBJ2-3; TRBD2 matches 12 bases. The CDR3 is 16 residues long. The junction had 6 bases not matched to a gene; V was cut back by 3 bases and J by 5 bases. Germline V gene data show CDR1 as SGHVS and CDR2 as FNYEAQ. CDR3 residues: CASSLLAGGLGDTQYF. CDR3 coding DNA: TGTGCCAGCAGCTTGCTAGCGGGGGGGCTGGGAGATACGCAGTATTTT.

The CDR3 sequence is CASSIVGGGGRNEQFF. In nucleotides, the CDR3 is TGTGCCAGTAGTATAGTAGGAGGGGGCGGACGGAATGAGCAGTTCTTC. The rearrangement joins TRBV19 to TRBJ2-1; maybe TRBD1 (7 bases). The CDR3 extends over 16 amino acids. V was shortened by 1 base and J by 7 bases, with 17 bases between the two germline ends. Germline CDR1 and CDR2: LNHDA and SQIVND (reference sequence).

This clone was counted a single time. The chain recombines TRBV2 with TRBJ2-4; 7 positions agree with TRBD1. Per germline, CDR1 SNHLY and CDR2 FYNNEI. This CDR3 is built from 17 residues. V was pared by 1 base and J by 0 bases, with 6 bases of the junction left unmatched. CDR3 nucleotide sequence: TGTGCCAGCAGTGAAGAACAGGGGTATCTAGCCAAAAACATTCAGTACTTC. It codes for CASSEEQGYLAKNIQYF.

J is TRBJ2-5 and V is TRBV7-8, with 8 bases lining up with TRBD1. J gave up 2 bases and V 5 bases, and 1 base lay outside the gene matches. CDR1 is SGHVS and CDR2 is FQNEAQ in the germline V gene. This CDR3 contains 13 residues. CDR3: CASSRDRQETQYF. In DNA form, the CDR3 reads TGTGCCAGCAGCCGGGACAGGCAAGAGACCCAGTACTTC.

The rearrangement joins TRBV10-1 to TRBJ2-7, with 8 bases that match TRBD1. CDR3 length: 15 amino acids. After removal of 3 bases from V and 3 bases from J, the junction contained 7 bases not matched to a gene. The germline V gene has CDR1 WNHNN and CDR2 SYGVQD (reference sequence). Here the CDR3 reads CASSDIRTGYYEQYF. DNA for the CDR3: TGCGCCAGCAGTGATATTCGGACAGGGTACTACGAGCAGTACTTC.